Listed below are T cell receptor beta chains from one sample, sequenced in a study of OX40 agonist ivuxolimab in advanced cancers. Sequenced by immunoSEQ multiplex PCR; TCRdb stores in-frame clones only, minus some. The sample lists over 45,000 clones; 84% were seen once. This material consisted of CD4+ or CD8+ T cells sorted from blood, taken in a trial of the OX40 agonist ivuxolimab. These receptors originate from an adult with an advanced solid tumor such as melanoma, head and neck, liver or kidney cancer. CDR3s include the opening cysteine and the closing phenylalanine or tryptophan. D genes are given only for firm matches. Not every row has a clone size; where given, it reads once, few, many or a size class.

V gene	J gene	clone size	D gene	CDR3 protein	CDR3 DNA
TRBV21-1	TRBJ2-7	-	-	CASSKAPGGYEQYF	TGTGCCAGCAGCAAAGCGCCAGGAGGCTACGAGCAGTACTTC
TRBV5-5	TRBJ1-1	few	-	CASSSLVGLTEAFF	TGTGCCAGCAGCTCCCTGGTGGGTCTCACTGAAGCTTTCTTT
TRBV29-1	TRBJ1-2	-	-	CSVGAAHGYTF	TGCAGCGTTGGTGCGGCTCATGGCTACACCTTC
TRBV15	TRBJ1-2	-	-	CATSRSTIPYGYTF	TGTGCCACCAGCAGGTCCACAATCCCATATGGCTACACCTTC
TRBV27	TRBJ1-6	-	-	CASSFFNSPLHF	TGTGCCAGCAGTTTCTTTAATTCACCCCTCCACTTT
TRBV7-9	TRBJ1-5	-	TRBD1	CASSLGAARQGNQPQHF	TGTGCCAGCAGCTTAGGAGCGGCTAGACAGGGTAATCAGCCCCAGCATTTT
TRBV5-3	TRBJ2-7	-	-	CASSFYGAYEQYF	TGTGCCAGCAGCTTTTACGGTGCCTACGAGCAGTACTTC
TRBV15	TRBJ1-5	-	TRBD1	CATRPGQGAIQPQHF	TGTGCCACCAGGCCGGGACAGGGGGCGATTCAGCCCCAGCATTTT
TRBV7-2	TRBJ2-3	few	TRBD2	CASSDVGLAGTDTQYF	TGTGCCAGCAGCGACGTGGGACTAGCGGGCACAGATACGCAGTATTTT
TRBV7-9	TRBJ2-7	few	TRBD1	CASSSIGQGREQYF	TGTGCCAGCAGCTCAATCGGACAGGGACGGGAGCAGTACTTC
TRBV28	TRBJ2-5	-	-	CASRDDIETQYF	TGTGCCAGCAGAGATGATATAGAGACCCAGTACTTC
TRBV10-3	TRBJ1-1	once	TRBD1	CASLLGGAQTEAFF	TGTGCCAGCTTACTAGGGGGCGCGCAAACTGAAGCTTTCTTT
TRBV7-9	TRBJ1-4	-	TRBD1	CASSSTGGWAPGKLFF	TGTGCCAGCAGCTCTACAGGGGGCTGGGCCCCTGGAAAACTGTTTTTT
TRBV6-1	TRBJ2-7	-	-	CASSPLPGTEQYF	TGTGCCAGCAGTCCCCTCCCAGGAACCGAGCAGTACTTC
TRBV15	TRBJ1-1	-	-	CATSREISTEAFF	TGTGCCACCAGCAGAGAGATTTCCACTGAAGCTTTCTTT
TRBV7-8	TRBJ1-2	-	-	CASSLVVDNYTF	TGTGCCAGCAGCTTAGTGGTGGATAACTACACCTTC
TRBV4-2	TRBJ2-7	once	TRBD2	CASSQAGTRNSYEQYF	TGTGCCAGCAGCCAAGCCGGGACTAGAAATTCCTACGAGCAGTACTTC
TRBV5-8	TRBJ2-7	-	-	CASSSDGSGAWSSYEQYF	TGTGCCAGCAGCTCGGACGGGTCGGGGGCCTGGTCCTCCTACGAGCAGTACTTC
TRBV9	TRBJ1-2	-	-	CASSVEPGEDGYTF	TGTGCCAGCAGCGTAGAGCCAGGGGAAGATGGCTACACCTTC
TRBV6-6	TRBJ1-5	few	TRBD1	CASSYQGDNQPQHF	TGTGCCAGCAGTTACCAGGGGGACAATCAGCCCCAGCATTTT
TRBV19	TRBJ1-2	-	-	CASSTRFEEIDNYGYTF	TGTGCCAGTAGTACTCGATTCGAGGAGATTGATAACTATGGCTACACCTTC
TRBV11-2	TRBJ1-2	-	-	CASSLEIRGVGYTF	TGTGCCAGCAGCTTAGAGATTCGAGGTGTAGGCTACACCTTC
TRBV4-3	TRBJ1-4	-	-	CASSQDPGATNEKLFF	TGCGCCAGCAGCCAAGATCCAGGGGCAACTAATGAAAAACTGTTTTTT
TRBV7-9	TRBJ1-5	-	-	CASAVPVNQPQHF	TGTGCCAGCGCGGTCCCTGTCAATCAGCCCCAGCATTTT
TRBV28	TRBJ2-6	-	-	CASTPSWGDSGANVLTF	TGTGCCAGCACCCCTTCTTGGGGCGACTCTGGGGCCAACGTCCTGACTTTC
TRBV2	TRBJ1-5	once	-	CASSREDRVNQPQHF	TGTGCCAGCAGTAGGGAGGACAGAGTCAATCAGCCCCAGCATTTT
TRBV6-6	TRBJ1-5	few	TRBD1	CASRRQGVSNQPQHF	TGTGCCAGCAGACGACAGGGTGTAAGCAATCAGCCCCAGCATTTT
TRBV10-3	TRBJ2-2	-	TRBD1	CAIRTGLNTGELFF	TGTGCCATCAGGACAGGGTTGAACACCGGGGAGCTGTTTTTT
TRBV27	TRBJ2-1	-	-	CASTRTEYNEQFF	TGTGCCAGCACCCGGACGGAGTACAATGAGCAGTTCTTC
TRBV5-1	TRBJ2-5	-	-	CASSPRQAGETQYF	TGCGCCAGCAGCCCGCGACAGGCCGGGGAGACCCAGTACTTC
TRBV19	TRBJ2-6	once	-	CASKSGPQGSGANVLTF	TGTGCCAGTAAATCCGGGCCGCAGGGCTCTGGGGCCAACGTCCTGACTTTC
TRBV7-9	TRBJ2-4	-	TRBD2	CASSFSGSGGAFLNIQYF	TGTGCCAGCAGCTTCAGCGGGAGCGGGGGGGCCTTCTTAAACATTCAGTACTTC
TRBV5-4	TRBJ2-7	-	TRBD2	CASSPAGTSSYEQYF	TGTGCCAGCAGCCCCGCGGGGACTAGCTCCTACGAGCAGTACTTC
TRBV2	TRBJ2-4	-	-	CASSEAAASGAKNIQYF	TGTGCCAGCAGTGAAGCGGCTGCCTCGGGAGCCAAAAACATTCAGTACTTC
TRBV7-2	TRBJ2-3	-	-	CASSLGGVPDTQYF	TGTGCCAGCAGCTTAGGAGGGGTCCCAGATACGCAGTATTTT
TRBV9	TRBJ2-1	-	-	CASSVATWGEQFF	TGTGCCAGCAGCGTAGCTACGTGGGGTGAGCAGTTCTTC
TRBV7-2	TRBJ1-2	-	-	CASSLDSYGYTF	TGTGCCAGCAGCTTGGACAGCTATGGCTACACCTTC
TRBV7-8	TRBJ1-5	once	-	CASSLEWNQPQHF	TGTGCCAGCAGCTTAGAGTGGAATCAGCCCCAGCATTTT
TRBV4-2	TRBJ2-7	once	-	CASSLRYAAPYEQYF	TGTGCCAGCAGCCTTCGGTACGCGGCCCCCTACGAGCAGTACTTC